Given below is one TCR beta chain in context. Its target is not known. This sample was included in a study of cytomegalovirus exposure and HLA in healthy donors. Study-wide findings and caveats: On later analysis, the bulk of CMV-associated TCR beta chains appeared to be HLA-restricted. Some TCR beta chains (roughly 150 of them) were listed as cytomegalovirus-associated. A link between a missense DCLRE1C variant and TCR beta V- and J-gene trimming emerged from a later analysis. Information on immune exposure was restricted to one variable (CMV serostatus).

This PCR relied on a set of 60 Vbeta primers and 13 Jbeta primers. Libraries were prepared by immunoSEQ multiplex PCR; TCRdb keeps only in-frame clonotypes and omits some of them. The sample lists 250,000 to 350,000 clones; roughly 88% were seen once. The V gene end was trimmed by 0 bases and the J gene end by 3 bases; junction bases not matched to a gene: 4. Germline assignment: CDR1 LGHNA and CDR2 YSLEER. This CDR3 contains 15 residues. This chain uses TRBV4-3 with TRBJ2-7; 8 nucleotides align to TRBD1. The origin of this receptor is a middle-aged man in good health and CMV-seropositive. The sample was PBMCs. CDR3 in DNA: TGCGCCAGCAGCCAAGATTATGACAGGGGCTACGAGCAGTACTTC. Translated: CASSQDYDRGYEQYF.